This T cell receptor (beta chain) was obtained from a study of monozygotic twins with inflammatory bowel disease. Study-wide results and caveats: TCRbeta inverse Simpson diversity was decreased in IBD patients versus healthy co-twins. IBD patients share fewer clonotypes with other people than healthy twins do, especially with disease activity.

The CDR3 runs 16 residues. In regard to this clonotype: The antigen remains undetermined.

Template switching appended UMIs that held a 6-nucleotide sample barcode. TCRdb reanalyzed the 5' RACE reads and collapses them to one entry per CDR3 protein, without DNA. This listing includes around 200,000 distinct CDR3 sequences. This chain connects TRBV12-3 or TRBV12-4 to TRBJ2-3; TCRdb reports TRBD1, a call that lacks DNA to check it against. The sequence was collected from a human donor with ulcerative colitis or Crohn's disease, or a healthy co-twin of an affected twin (not recorded which). Sequenced material: blood. The CDR3 region is CASSLGYGTSTDTQYF.